This entry features one T cell receptor beta chain sequence. Its antigen remains undetermined. No base quality values were provided; no much bigger clone lies one nucleotide off. The intended sense of this specimen's time point label: baseline before first vaccination. Vaccinee samples were obtained from the UK trials COV001 and COV002, which included a single-blind randomized controlled phase 2/3 trial of AZD1222 (ChAdOx1 nCoV-19) in healthy adults. For TCRbeta chain sequencing, PBMC samples were collected from trial participants at day 0 and at day 28 after the second dose. As encoded in the germline V gene, CDR1 is MGHDK while CDR2 is SYGVNS. Counted from cysteine to phenylalanine, this CDR3 has 14 amino acids. Only the CDR3 DNA is retained, 42 bases long and in frame from the first base. V gives up 3 bases and J gives up 7 bases, and the segment between their germline ends measures 10 bases. These data originate in a study of T cell responses to AZD1222 COVID-19 vaccine (dated by TCRdb to 2020 to 2022). Regarding the study in general: AZD1222 recipients whose second dose came at about 4 weeks and those whose second dose came at about 12 weeks were combined into one group, since spike-specific TCR depth and breadth did not differ between the two schedules. TCR sequencing covered roughly 230 trial participants: some 210 given two doses of AZD1222 and about 26 given two doses of MenACWY control vaccine. Trial participants were enrolled by age into subgroups of 18-55, 56-69 and 70-plus years, and roughly 160, 29 and 62 TCR-sequenced participants, respectively, were included in these subgroups.

The CDR3 regions of human TCRbeta chains were subjected to immunosequencing. On the study's bioinformatics: TCRs in the repertoires were compared against a reference library of SARS-CoV-2-specific TCRs that had been generated with the MIRA antigen-specificity platform. Breadth was defined as the fraction of unique TCRs that were SARS-CoV-2-associated, and depth was defined as the fraction of total T cells that were SARS-CoV-2-associated. Using the MIRA data, each spike-specific TCR was assigned both to the spike region to which the TCR was reactive and to a CD4 or CD8 class. Log10-transformed breadth and depth values were compared by one-way ANOVA with Sidak's multiple comparisons tests. TCRdb mirrors the immuneACCESS table, restricted to in-frame sequences. Some clones are absent from its copies; in checked studies, under half trace to an unresolved V gene, and the reason for the others is unknown. That table furnishes V, J and clone size, whereas the DNA furnished D and trimming. The sample yields around 70,000 clones; around nine tenths were counted once. The ten largest clones capture about 8% of the sample.

On the study overall, not on this receptor specifically: Vaccine-associated CD4 TCRs spanned the whole spike protein, with dominant responses in regions 160-218 and 743-854. Reportedly, almost half of the unique spike-specific TCRs recognized epitopes lying outside the regions that are mutated in the B.1.351 and B.1.1.7 variants. Because no day 14 peak-response samples were available, the repertoires could be characterized only after the peak T cell response. Participants were mostly white British and included more females than males, and it was suggested by the authors that clonal diversity may have been underestimated. In the small 56-69-year group, the increase in depth fell short of significance, most likely because of low power. Conclusions about previously exposed vaccinees were limited because only six AZD1222 recipients were SARS-CoV-2 seropositive at baseline. A significant rise in spike-specific TCR breadth and depth was observed after two AZD1222 doses relative to day 0 and relative to MenACWY recipients.

The chain is assembled from TRBV25-1 and TRBJ1-6; the D segment cannot be called with confidence. The clonotype comes from an adult in good health. The sample here was peripheral blood, taken on day 0 of AZD1222 vaccination. The bases are TGTGCCAGCAGTGAGGAACAGCGGAATTCACCCCTCCACTTT. Its protein product is CASSEEQRNSPLHF. The entire variable domain, with the stretches around the CDR3 drawn from the reference TRBV25-1 and TRBJ1-6 proteins, is EADIYQTPRYLVIGTGKKITLECSQTMGHDKMYWYQQDPGMELHLIHYSYGVNSTEKGDLSSESTVSRIRTEHFPLTLESARPSHTSQYLCASSEEQRNSPLHFGNGTRLTVT.